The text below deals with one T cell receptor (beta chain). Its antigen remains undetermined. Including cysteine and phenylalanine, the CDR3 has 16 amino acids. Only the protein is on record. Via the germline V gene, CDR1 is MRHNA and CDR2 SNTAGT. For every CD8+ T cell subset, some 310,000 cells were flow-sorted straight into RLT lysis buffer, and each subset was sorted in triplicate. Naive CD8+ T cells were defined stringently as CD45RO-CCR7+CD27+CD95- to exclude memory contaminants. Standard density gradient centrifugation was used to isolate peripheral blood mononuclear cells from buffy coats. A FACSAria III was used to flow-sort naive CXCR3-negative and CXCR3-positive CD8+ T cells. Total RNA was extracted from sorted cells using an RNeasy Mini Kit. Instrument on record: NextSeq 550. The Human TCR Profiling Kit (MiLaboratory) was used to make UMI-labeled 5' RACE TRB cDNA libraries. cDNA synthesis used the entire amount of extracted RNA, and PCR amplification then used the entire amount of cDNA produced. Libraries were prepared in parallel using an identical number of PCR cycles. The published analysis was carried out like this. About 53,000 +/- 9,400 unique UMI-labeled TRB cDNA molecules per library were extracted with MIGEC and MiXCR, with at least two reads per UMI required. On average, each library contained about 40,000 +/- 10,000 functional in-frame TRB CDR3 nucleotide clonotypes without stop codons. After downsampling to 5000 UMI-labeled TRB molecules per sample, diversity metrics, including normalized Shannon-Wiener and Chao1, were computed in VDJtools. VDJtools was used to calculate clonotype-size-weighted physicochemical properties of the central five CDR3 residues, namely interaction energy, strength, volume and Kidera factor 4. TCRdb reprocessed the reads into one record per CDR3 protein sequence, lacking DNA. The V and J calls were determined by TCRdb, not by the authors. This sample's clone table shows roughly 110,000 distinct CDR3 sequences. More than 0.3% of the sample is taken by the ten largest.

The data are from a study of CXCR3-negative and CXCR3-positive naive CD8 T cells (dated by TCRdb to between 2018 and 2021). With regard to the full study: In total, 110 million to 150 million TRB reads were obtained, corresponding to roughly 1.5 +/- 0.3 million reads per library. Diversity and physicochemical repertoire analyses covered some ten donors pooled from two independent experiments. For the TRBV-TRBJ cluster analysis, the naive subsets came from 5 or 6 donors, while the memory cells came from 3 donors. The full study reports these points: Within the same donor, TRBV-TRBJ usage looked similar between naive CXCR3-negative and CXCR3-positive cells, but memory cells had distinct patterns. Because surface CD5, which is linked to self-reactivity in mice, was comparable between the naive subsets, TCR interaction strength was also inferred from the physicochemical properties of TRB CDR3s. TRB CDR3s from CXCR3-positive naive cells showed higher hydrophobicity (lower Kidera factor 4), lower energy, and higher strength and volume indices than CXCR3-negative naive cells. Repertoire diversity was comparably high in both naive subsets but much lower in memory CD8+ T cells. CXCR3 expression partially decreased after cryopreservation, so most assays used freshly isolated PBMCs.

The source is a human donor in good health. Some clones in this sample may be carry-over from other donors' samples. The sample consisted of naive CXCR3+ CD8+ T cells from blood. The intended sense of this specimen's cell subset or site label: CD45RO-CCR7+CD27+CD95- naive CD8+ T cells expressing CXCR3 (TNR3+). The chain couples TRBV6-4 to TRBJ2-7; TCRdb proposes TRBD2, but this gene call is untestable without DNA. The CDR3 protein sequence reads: CASRGNRHRSSYEQYF.